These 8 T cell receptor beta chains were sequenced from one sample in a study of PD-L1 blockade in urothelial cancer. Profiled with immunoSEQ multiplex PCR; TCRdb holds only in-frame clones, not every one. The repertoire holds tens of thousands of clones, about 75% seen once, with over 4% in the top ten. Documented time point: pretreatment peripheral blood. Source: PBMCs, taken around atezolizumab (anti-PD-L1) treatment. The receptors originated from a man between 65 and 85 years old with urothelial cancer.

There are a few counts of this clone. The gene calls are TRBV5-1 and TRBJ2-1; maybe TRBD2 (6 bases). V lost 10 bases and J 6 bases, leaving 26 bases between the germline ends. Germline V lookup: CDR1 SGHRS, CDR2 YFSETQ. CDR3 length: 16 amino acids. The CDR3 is CASQGGVTRAPNEQFF. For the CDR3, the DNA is TGCGCCTCCCAGGGCGGGGTGACGAGGGCCCCCAATGAGCAGTTCTTC.

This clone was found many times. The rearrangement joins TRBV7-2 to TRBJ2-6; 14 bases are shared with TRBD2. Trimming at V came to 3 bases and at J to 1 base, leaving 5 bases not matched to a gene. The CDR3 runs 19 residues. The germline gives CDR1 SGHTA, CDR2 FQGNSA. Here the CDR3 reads CASSFGLAGGGSGANVLTF. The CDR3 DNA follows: TGTGCCAGCAGCTTTGGACTAGCGGGAGGAGGATCTGGGGCCAACGTCCTGACTTTC.

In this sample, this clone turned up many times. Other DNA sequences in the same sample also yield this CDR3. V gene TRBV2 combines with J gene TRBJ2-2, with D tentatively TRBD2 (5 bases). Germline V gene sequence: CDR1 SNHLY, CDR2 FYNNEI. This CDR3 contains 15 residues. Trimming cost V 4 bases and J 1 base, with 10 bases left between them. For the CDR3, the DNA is TGTGCCAGCAGTGGAAGAGGGAGGAACACCGGGGAGCTGTTTTTT. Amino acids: CASSGRGRNTGELFF.

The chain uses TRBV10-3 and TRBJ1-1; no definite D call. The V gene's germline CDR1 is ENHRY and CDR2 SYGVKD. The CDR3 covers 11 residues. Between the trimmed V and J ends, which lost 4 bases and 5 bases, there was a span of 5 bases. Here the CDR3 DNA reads TGTGCCATCAGTGCAGGTACTGAAGCTTTCTTT. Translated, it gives CAISAGTEAFF.

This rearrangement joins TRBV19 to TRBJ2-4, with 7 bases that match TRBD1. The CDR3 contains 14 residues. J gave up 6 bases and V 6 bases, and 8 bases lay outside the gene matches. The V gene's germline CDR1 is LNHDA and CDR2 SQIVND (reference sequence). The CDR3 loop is CASSARAGGNIQYF. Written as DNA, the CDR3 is TGTGCCAGTAGCGCCCGTGCAGGGGGAAACATTCAGTACTTC.

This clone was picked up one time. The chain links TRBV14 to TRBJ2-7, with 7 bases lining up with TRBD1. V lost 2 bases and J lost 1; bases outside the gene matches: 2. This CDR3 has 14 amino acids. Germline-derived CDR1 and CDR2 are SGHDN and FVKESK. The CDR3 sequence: CASSQHRGSYEQYF. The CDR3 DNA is TGTGCCAGCAGCCAACACAGGGGTTCCTACGAGCAGTACTTC. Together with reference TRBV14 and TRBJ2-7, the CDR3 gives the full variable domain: EAGVTQFPSHSVIEKGQTVTLRCDPISGHDNLYWYRRVMGKEIKFLLHFVKESKQDESGMPNNRFLAERTGGTYSTLKVQPAELEDSGVYFCASSQHRGSYEQYFGPGTRLTVT.

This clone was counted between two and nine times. In DNA, the CDR3 is TGTGCCAGCAGCTCTGGACAGGGGGTCGGGGAGCTGTTTTTT. Encoded protein: CASSSGQGVGELFF. The chain is built from TRBV7-3 and TRBJ2-2; 10 bases are shared with TRBD1. CDR3 length equals 14 residues. The germline V gene encodes CDR1 SGHTA and CDR2 FQGTGA. After removal of 4 bases from V and 7 bases from J, the junction contained 3 bases not matched to a gene.

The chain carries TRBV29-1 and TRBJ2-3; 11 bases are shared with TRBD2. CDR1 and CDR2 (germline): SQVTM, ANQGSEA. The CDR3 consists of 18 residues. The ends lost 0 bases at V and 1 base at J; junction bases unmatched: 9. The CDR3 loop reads CSVEDSLAGALGTDTQYF. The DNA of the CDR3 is TGCAGCGTTGAAGATTCACTAGCGGGGGCTTTAGGCACAGATACGCAGTATTTT.